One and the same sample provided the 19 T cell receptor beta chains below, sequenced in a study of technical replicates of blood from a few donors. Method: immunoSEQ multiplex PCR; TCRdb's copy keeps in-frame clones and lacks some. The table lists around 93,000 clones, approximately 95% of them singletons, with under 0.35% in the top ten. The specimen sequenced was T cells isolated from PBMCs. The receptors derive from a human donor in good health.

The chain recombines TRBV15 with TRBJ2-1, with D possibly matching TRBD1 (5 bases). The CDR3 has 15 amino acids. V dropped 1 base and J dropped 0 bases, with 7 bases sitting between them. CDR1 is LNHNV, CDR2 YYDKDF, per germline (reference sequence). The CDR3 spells CATSRGQSSYNEQFF. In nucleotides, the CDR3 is TGTGCCACCAGCAGAGGACAGAGCTCCTACAATGAGCAGTTCTTC.

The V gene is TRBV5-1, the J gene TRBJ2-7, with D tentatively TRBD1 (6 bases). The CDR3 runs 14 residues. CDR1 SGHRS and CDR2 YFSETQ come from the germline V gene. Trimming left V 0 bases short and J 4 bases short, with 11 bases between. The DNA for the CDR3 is TGCGCCAGCAGCTTGGCCCAGGGGCCTTACGAGCAGTACTTC. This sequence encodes CASSLAQGPYEQYF.

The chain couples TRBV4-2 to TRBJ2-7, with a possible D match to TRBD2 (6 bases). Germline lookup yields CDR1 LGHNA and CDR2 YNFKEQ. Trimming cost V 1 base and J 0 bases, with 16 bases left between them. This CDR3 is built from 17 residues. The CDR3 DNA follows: TGTGCCAGCAGCCAAGGCCTTTTGCGGGGCAGCTCCTACGAGCAGTACTTC. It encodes CASSQGLLRGSSYEQYF.

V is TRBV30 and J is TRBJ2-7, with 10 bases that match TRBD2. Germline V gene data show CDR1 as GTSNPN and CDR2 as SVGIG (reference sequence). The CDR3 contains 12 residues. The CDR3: CASGLAFHEQYF. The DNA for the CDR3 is TGTGCTTCGGGACTAGCGTTCCACGAGCAGTACTTC.

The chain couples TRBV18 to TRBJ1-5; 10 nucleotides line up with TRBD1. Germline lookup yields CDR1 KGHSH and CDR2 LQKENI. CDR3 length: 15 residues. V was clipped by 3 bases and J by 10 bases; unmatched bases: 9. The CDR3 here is CASSPSRQGAEPQHF. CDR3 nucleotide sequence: TGTGCCAGCTCACCCAGTAGACAGGGGGCCGAACCCCAGCATTTT.

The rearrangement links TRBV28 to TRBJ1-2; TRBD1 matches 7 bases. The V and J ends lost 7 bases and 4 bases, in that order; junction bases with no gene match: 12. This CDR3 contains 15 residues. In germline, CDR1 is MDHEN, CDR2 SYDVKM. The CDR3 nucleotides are TGTGCCAGCACAATCCCTACAGGGGAGGTCTATGGCTACACCTTC. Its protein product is CASTIPTGEVYGYTF.

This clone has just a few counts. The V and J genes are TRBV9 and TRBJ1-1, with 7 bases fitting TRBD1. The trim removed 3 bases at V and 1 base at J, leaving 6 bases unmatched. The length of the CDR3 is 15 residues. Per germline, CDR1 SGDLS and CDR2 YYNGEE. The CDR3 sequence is CASSAVQGRNTEAFF. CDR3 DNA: TGTGCCAGCAGCGCTGTACAGGGGAGGAACACTGAAGCTTTCTTT. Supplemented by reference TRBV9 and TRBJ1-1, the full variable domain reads DSGVTQTPKHLITATGQRVTLRCSPRSGDLSVYWYQQSLDQGLQFLIQYYNGEERAKGNILERFSAQQFPDLHSELNLSSLELGDSALYFCASSAVQGRNTEAFFGQGTRLTVV.

The CDR3 bases are TGTGCCAGCAGCCCCCCATCGGGTTATCAGCCCCAGCATTTT. It codes for CASSPPSGYQPQHF. The chain joins TRBV28 to TRBJ1-5; no reliable D call. The length of the CDR3 is 14 residues. The germline V gene encodes CDR1 MDHEN and CDR2 SYDVKM. Trimming left V 6 bases short and J 5 bases short, with 14 bases between.

In nucleotides, the CDR3 is TGTGCCAGCAGTGAATTCGGGACAGAGCTCTACGAGCAGTACTTC. It translates to CASSEFGTELYEQYF. The rearrangement links TRBV6-1 to TRBJ2-7, with 7 positions matching TRBD1. CDR1 and CDR2 from the germline V gene are MNHNS and SASEGT. The V segment lost 2 bases and the J segment 3 bases; nucleotides outside the gene matches: 7. The CDR3 runs to 15 residues.

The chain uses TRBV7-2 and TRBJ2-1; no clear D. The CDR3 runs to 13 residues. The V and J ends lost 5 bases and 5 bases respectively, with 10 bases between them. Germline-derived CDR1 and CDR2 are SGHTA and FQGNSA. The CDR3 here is CASSLGRNNEQFF. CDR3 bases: TGTGCCAGCAGCCTAGGGCGGAACAATGAGCAGTTCTTC.

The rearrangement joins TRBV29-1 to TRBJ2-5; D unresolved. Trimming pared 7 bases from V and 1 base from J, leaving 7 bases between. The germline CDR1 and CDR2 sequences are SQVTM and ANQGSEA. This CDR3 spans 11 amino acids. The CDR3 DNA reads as TGCAGCGGGTCACTCCAAGAGACCCAGTACTTC. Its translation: CSGSLQETQYF.

The CDR3 is CASSFSNFGNTEAFF. As DNA, the CDR3 is TGTGCCAGCAGCTTCTCTAATTTCGGGAACACTGAAGCTTTCTTT. The chain uses TRBV7-2 and TRBJ1-1; D is unclear. Trimming pared 3 bases from V and 1 base from J, leaving 12 bases between. This CDR3 contains 15 residues. Germline V CDR1 and CDR2: SGHTA, FQGNSA.

The chain's CDR3 is CAWSGDQNEKLFF. CDR3 coding DNA: TGTGCCTGGTCAGGGGACCAAAATGAAAAACTGTTTTTT. The chain uses TRBV30 and TRBJ1-4, with D maybe TRBD1 (6 bases). The CDR3 covers 13 residues. Germline CDR1 reads GTSNPN; CDR2 reads SVGIG (reference sequence). With 5 bases removed from V and 5 bases from J, the gap between germline ends came to 12 bases.

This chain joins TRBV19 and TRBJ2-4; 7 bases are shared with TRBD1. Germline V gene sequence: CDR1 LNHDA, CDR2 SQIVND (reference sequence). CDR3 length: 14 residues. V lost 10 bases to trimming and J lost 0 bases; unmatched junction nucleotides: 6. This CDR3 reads CATGDSLAKNIQYF. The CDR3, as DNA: TGTGCCACCGGGGACAGTTTAGCCAAAAACATTCAGTACTTC.

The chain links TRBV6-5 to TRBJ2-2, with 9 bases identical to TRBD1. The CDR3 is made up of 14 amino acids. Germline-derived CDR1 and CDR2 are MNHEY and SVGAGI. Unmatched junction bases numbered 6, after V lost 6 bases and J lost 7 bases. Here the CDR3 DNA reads TGTGCCAGCAGATACGGGACAGGGATCGGGGAGCTGTTTTTT. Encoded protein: CASRYGTGIGELFF.

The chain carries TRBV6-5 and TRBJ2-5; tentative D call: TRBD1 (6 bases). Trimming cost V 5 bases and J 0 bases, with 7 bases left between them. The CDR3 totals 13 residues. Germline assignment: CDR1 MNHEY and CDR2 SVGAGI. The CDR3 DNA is TGTGCCAGCAGTCAGGGGTACCAAGAGACCCAGTACTTC. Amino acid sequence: CASSQGYQETQYF.

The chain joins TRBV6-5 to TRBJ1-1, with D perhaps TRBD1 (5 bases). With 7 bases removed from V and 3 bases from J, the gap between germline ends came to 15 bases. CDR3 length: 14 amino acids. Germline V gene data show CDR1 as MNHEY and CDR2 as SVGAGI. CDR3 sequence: CASTLGRAYTEAFF. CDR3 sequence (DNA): TGTGCCAGCACCCTTGGCAGGGCCTACACTGAAGCTTTCTTT.

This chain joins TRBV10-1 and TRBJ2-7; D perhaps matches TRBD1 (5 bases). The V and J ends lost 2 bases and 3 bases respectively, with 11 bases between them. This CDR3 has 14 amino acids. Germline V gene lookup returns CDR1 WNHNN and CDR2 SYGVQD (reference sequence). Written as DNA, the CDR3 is TGCGCCAGCAGTGAGGTAGGGGCTGTCTACGAGCAGTACTTC. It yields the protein CASSEVGAVYEQYF.

As DNA, the CDR3 is TGTGCCTGGAACCCACTCAGGGAGGATAGTTACGAGCAGTACTTC. Translation gives CAWNPLREDSYEQYF. The rearrangement uses TRBV30 and TRBJ2-7, with D possibly TRBD2 on 6 matching bases. Germline CDR1 is GTSNPN and CDR2 is SVGIG (reference sequence). Trimming stripped 4 bases from V and 4 bases from J, with 20 bases between. The CDR3 covers 15 residues.